This T cell receptor beta chain was captured by sequencing in a study of vaccination effects on CD4 cells after COVID-19. CDR3 length: 13 residues. The V gene lost 4 bases and the J gene lost 2 bases, with 9 bases spanning the gap. Looked up from germline, CDR1 is SQVTM and CDR2 is ANQGSEA. Worth noting for this clone: Its antigen is not identified.

Peptide-pool stimulation followed by sequencing identified expanded antigen-specific CD4+ clonotypes in the ViraFEST assay. Once cultured for roughly 10 days, the cells underwent separation to obtain CD4+ T cells. Participants received two doses of either the BNT162b2 or mRNA-1273 vaccine. Measured with immunoSEQ multiplex PCR; TCRdb has only the in-frame clones, and not every one. The sample shows 14,000 or so clones, around three quarters of them seen only once. The TCR comes from a human donor who received a COVID-19 vaccine. This chain joins TRBV29-1 and TRBJ1-5; unclear D gene. The material was CD4+ T cells from PBMCs cultured with SARS-CoV-2 spike peptides, obtained after COVID-19 vaccination. The CDR3 reads CSVVGEGNQPQHF. CDR3 nucleotides: TGCAGCGTTGTCGGGGAGGGCAATCAGCCCCAGCATTTT.